A selection of T cell receptor beta chains follows, all from one sample in a study of cytomegalovirus exposure and HLA in healthy donors. Clones were read by immunoSEQ multiplex PCR, and TCRdb kept only the in-frame ones, dropping some. The table lists 87,000 or so clones, with 15% in the top ten. Sequences were obtained from PBMCs. The origin of the receptors is a man between 50 and 59 years old in good health and CMV-seropositive. Each CDR3 is given with its conserved first and last residue.

V gene	J gene	CDR3 protein
TRBV20-1	TRBJ1-1	CSGGGGTEAFF
TRBV30	TRBJ1-4	CAWSTLTGTLGEKLFF
TRBV7-8	TRBJ1-5	CASSLEGQNQPQHF
TRBV6-1	TRBJ1-5	CASSEPFSNQPQHF
TRBV5-1	TRBJ2-7	CASSLVSGDGYEQYF
TRBV6-5	TRBJ1-2	CASSPRGQGPYGYTF
TRBV10-3	TRBJ2-2	CAISLEISNTGELFF
TRBV30	TRBJ2-1	CAWSSTPVGQFF
TRBV5-4	TRBJ2-7	CASSAGGLAGFYEQYF
TRBV4-3	TRBJ2-5	CASSQDLTSGETQYF
TRBV11-3	TRBJ2-4	CASSRSQGAKNIQYF
TRBV4-3	TRBJ1-1	CASSRLQGVVNTEAFF